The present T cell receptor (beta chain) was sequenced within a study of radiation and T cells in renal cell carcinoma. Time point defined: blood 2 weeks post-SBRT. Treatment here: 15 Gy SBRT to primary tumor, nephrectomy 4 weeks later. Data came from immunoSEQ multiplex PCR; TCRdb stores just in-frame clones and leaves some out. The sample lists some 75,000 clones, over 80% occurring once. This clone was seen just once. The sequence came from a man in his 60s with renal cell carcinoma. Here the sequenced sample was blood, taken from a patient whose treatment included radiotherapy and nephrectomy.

The CDR3 reads CASSGIVGETQYF. DNA of the CDR3: TGCGCCAGCTCAGGGATCGTGGGGGAGACCCAGTACTTC. The genes are TRBV10-2 and TRBJ2-5; tentative D call: TRBD1 (5 bases). Germline V gives CDR1 WSHSY, CDR2 SAAADI. The CDR3 spans 13 residues. V was trimmed by 8 bases and J by 5 bases, leaving 15 bases between them.